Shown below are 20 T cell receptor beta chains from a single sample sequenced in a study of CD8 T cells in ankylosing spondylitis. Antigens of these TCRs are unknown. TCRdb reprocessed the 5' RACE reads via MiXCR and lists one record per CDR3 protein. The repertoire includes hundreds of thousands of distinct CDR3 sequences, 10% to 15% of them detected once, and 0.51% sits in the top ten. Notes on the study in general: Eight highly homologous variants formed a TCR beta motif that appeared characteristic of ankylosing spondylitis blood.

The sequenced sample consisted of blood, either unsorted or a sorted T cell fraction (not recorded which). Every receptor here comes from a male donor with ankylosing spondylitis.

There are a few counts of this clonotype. CDR3 amino acids: CASSHSREMAFF. Written as DNA, the CDR3 is TGTGCCAGCAGCCACTCCAGGGAGATGGCTTTCTTT. The V gene is TRBV7-2, the J gene TRBJ1-1; D possibly corresponds to TRBD1 (5 bases). V lost 5 bases and J lost 11, with 15 bases in between. CDR1 SGHTA and CDR2 FQGNSA come from the germline V gene. The CDR3 runs to 12 residues. The full variable domain, rest sourced from reference TRBV7-2 and TRBJ1-1, is GAGVSQSPSNKVTEKGKDVELRCDPISGHTALYWYRQSLGQGLEFLIYFQGNSAPDKSGLPSDRFSAERTGGSVSTLTIQRTQQEDSAVYLCASSHSREMAFFGQGTRLTVV.

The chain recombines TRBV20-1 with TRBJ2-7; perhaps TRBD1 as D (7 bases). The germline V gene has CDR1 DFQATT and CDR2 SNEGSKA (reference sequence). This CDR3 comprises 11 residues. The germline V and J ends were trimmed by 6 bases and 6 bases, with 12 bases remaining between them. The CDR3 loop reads CSATGDSEQYF. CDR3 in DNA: TGCAGTGCCACAGGGGACTCCGAGCAGTACTTC.

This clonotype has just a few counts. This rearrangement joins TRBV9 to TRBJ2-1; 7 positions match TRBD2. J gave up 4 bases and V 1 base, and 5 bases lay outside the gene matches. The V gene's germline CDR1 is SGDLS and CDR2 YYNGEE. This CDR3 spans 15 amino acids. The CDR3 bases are TGTGCCAGCAGCGTACGGGGGGTTTCGTACAATGAGCAGTTCTTC. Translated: CASSVRGVSYNEQFF.

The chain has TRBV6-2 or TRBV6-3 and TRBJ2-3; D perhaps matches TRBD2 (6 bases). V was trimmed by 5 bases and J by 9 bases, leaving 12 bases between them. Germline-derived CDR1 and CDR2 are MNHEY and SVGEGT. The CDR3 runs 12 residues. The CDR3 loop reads CASSRLVYTQYF. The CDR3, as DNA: TGTGCCAGCAGTCGACTAGTTTACACGCAGTATTTT.

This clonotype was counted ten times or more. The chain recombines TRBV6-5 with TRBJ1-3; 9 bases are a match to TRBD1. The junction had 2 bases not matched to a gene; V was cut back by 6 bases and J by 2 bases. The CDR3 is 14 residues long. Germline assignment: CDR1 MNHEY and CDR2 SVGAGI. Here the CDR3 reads CASSYRGPGNTIYF. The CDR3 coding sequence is TGTGCCAGCAGCTACAGGGGGCCTGGAAACACCATATATTTT.

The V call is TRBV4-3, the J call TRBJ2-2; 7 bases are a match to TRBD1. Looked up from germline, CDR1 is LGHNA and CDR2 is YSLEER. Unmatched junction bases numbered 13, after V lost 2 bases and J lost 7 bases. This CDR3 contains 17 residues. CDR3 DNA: TGCGCCAGCAGCCAAACGGCTAACAGGGGAATAGGCGGGGAGCTGTTTTTT. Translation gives CASSQTANRGIGGELFF.

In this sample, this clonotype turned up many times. CDR3 DNA sequence: TGTGCCAGCTCACCACGCGCAGGGCACGCAGATACGCAGTATTTT. This sequence encodes CASSPRAGHADTQYF. This chain joins TRBV18 and TRBJ2-3, with D possibly matching TRBD1 (5 bases). V shed 1 base and J shed 4 bases, with 12 bases lying between them. Germline lookup yields CDR1 KGHSH and CDR2 LQKENI. CDR3 size: 15 residues.

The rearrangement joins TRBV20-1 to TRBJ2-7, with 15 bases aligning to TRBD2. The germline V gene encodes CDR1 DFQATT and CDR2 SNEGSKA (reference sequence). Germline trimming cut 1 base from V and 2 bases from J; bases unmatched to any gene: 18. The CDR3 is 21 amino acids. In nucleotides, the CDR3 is TGCAGTGCTAGAGGCCAGGGTAGCAGAGGGACTAGCGGGAGGCGCGCCTACGAGCAGTACTTC. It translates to CSARGQGSRGTSGRRAYEQYF.

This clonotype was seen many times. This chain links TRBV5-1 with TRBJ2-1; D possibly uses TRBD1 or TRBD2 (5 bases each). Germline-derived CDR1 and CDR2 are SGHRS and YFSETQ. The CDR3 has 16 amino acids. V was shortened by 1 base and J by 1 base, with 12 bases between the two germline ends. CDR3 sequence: CASSLYGGSSYNEQFF. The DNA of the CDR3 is TGCGCCAGCAGCTTGTATGGGGGAAGTTCCTACAATGAGCAGTTCTTC.

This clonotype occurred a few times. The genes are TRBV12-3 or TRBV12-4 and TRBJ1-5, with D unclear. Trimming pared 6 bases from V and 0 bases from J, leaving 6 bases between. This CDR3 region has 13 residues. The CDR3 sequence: CASRHDSNQPQHF. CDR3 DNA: TGTGCCAGCAGACACGATAGCAATCAGCCCCAGCATTTT.

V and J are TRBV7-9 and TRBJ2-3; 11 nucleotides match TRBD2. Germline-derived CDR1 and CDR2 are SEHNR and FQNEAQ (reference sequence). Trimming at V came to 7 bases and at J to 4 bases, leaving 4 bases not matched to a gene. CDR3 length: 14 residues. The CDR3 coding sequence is TGTGCCAGCACCGGACTAGCGGGTTCAGATACGCAGTATTTT. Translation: CASTGLAGSDTQYF.

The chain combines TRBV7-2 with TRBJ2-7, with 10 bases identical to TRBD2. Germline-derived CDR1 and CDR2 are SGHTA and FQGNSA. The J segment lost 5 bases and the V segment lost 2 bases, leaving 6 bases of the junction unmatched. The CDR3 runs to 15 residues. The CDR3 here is CASSLRAGGPHEQYF. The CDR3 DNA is TGTGCCAGCAGCTTACGAGCGGGAGGGCCCCACGAGCAGTACTTC.

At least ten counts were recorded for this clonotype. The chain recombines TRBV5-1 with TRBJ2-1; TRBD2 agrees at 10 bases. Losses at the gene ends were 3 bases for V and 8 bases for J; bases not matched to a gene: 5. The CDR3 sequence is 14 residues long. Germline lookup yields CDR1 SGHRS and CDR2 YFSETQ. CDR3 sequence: CASSSPSGSDEQFF. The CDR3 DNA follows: TGCGCCAGCAGCTCCCCTAGCGGGAGCGATGAGCAGTTCTTC.

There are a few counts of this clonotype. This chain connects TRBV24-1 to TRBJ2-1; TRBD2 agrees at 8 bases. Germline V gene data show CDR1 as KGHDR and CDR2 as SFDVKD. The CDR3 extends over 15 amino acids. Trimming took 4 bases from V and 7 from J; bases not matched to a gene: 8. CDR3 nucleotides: TGTGCCACCAGTGAGCCGGGACTAGGTTTAAATGAGCAGTTCTTC. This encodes CATSEPGLGLNEQFF.

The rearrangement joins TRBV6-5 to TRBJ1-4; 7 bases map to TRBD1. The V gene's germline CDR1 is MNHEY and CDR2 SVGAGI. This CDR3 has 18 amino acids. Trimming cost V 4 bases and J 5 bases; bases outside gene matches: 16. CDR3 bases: TGTGCCAGCAGTTTACCGTCCCACAGGACAGGCTCAAATGAAAAACTGTTTTTT. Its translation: CASSLPSHRTGSNEKLFF.

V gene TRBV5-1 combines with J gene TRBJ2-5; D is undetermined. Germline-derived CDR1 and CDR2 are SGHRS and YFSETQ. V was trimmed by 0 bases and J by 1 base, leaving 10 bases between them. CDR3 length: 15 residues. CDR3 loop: CASSLVQRSQETQYF. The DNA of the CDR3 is TGCGCCAGCAGCTTGGTGCAGAGGAGCCAAGAGACCCAGTACTTC.

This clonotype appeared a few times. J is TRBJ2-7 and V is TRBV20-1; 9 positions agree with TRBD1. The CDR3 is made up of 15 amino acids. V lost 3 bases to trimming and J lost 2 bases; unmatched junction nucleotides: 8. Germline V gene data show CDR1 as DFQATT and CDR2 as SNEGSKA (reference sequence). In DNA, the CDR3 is TGCAGTGCTAGTCCGGGACAGGGCCTCGCCTACGAGCAGTACTTC. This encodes CSASPGQGLAYEQYF.

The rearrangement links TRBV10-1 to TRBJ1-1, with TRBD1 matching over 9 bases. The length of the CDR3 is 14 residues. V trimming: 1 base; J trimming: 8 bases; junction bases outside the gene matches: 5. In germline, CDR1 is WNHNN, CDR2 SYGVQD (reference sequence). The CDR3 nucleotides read TGCGCCAGCAGTGAGTACAGGGGGCGAACCGAAGCTTTCTTT. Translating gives CASSEYRGRTEAFF.

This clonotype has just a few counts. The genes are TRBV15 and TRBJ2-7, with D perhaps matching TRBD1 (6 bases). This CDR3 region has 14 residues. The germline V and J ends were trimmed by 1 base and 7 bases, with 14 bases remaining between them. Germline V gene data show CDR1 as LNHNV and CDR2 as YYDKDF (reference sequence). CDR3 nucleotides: TGTGCCACCAGCAGAGGTACAGGGCCTACGGAGCAGTACTTC. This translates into CATSRGTGPTEQYF. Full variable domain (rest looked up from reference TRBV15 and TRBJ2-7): DAMVIQNPRYQVTQFGKPVTLSCSQTLNHNVMYWYQQKSSQAPKLLFHYYDKDFNNEADTPDNFQSRRPNTSFCFLDIRSPGLGDTAMYLCATSRGTGPTEQYFGPGTRLTVT.

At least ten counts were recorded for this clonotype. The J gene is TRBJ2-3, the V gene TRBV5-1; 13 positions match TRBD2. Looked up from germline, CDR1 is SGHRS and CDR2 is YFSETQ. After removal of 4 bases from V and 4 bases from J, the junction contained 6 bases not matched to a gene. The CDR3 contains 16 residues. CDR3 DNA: TGCGCCAGCAGCCAGACTAGCGGGGGGCTCGCAGATACGCAGTATTTT. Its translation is CASSQTSGGLADTQYF.